A single sample gave rise to the 23 T cell receptor beta chains below, sequenced in a study of blood T cell repertoires in COVID-19. Sequenced by immunoSEQ multiplex PCR; TCRdb stores in-frame clones only, minus some. Altogether under 550,000 clones are present, approximately 90% being singletons, with the ten largest covering approximately 0.92%. The source material was peripheral blood. Source of these receptors: a man aged 18 to 30 with COVID-19, enrolled during active disease.

The chain carries TRBV5-4 and TRBJ2-7, with a tentative D call TRBD1 (5 bases). Germline V gives CDR1 SGHNT, CDR2 YYREEE (reference sequence). The V end lost 0 bases, the J end lost 2 bases, and 12 bases lay between the germline ends. The CDR3 length is 15 residues. The CDR3 DNA is TGTGCCAGCAGCTTGGGGGGCGGAGCAGCCTACGAGCAGTACTTC. The encoded protein is CASSLGGGAAYEQYF.

The V call is TRBV10-3, the J call TRBJ2-7; TRBD2 is a possible D gene (5 bases). CDR3 length equals 16 residues. Trimming removed 2 bases from V and 0 bases from J, with 14 bases in between. The germline CDR1 and CDR2 sequences are ENHRY and SYGVKD. CDR3 bases: TGTGCCATCAGTGAGGTGGCTAGCAAGAGCTCCTACGAGCAGTACTTC. As protein: CAISEVASKSSYEQYF.

The chain recombines TRBV5-1 with TRBJ2-5, with D perhaps matching TRBD2 (5 bases). The CDR3 is made up of 15 amino acids. From germline, CDR1 is SGHRS and CDR2 YFSETQ. V lost 4 bases and J 2 bases, leaving 15 bases between the germline ends. This CDR3 reads CASSPTGNIQETQYF. In DNA, the CDR3 is TGCGCCAGCAGCCCCACCGGGAATATACAAGAGACCCAGTACTTC.

The genes are TRBV2 and TRBJ1-5; D unclear. Germline CDR1 reads SNHLY; CDR2 reads FYNNEI. Trimming left V 5 bases short and J 2 bases short, with 10 bases between. The CDR3 is 14 amino acids. CDR3 amino acids: CASSTDGGNQPQHF. The CDR3 nucleotides read TGTGCCAGCAGTACCGACGGGGGCAATCAGCCCCAGCATTTT.

The J gene is TRBJ1-6, the V gene TRBV11-2; D is ambiguous. Trimming took 4 bases from V and 0 from J, leaving 7 bases between them. The germline V gene encodes CDR1 SGHAT and CDR2 FQNNGV. CDR3 length: 15 amino acids. CDR3 sequence reads: CASSSQSSYNSPLHF. For the CDR3, the DNA is TGTGCCAGCAGCTCACAGAGCTCCTATAATTCACCCCTCCACTTT.

In this sample, this clone turned up once. The chain employs TRBV5-4 and TRBJ1-1; 9 bases are shared with TRBD1. Germline CDR1 reads SGHNT; CDR2 reads YYREEE (reference sequence). The CDR3 totals 16 residues. J was trimmed by 1 base and V by 4 bases; bases with no gene match: 8. CDR3 in DNA: TGTGCCAGCAGCCGACCCCCGGGACAGGGGAACACTGAAGCTTTCTTT. This gives the protein CASSRPPGQGNTEAFF.

This clone was detected ten times or more. CDR3 protein: CATSLRDEQFF. CDR3 nucleotide sequence: TGTGCCACCAGTCTCCGCGATGAGCAGTTCTTC. The gene calls are TRBV24-1 and TRBJ2-1, with unresolved D. The germline gives CDR1 KGHDR, CDR2 SFDVKD. This CDR3 has 11 residues. Trimming shortened V by 6 bases and J by 8 bases, and 7 bases separated the two germline ends.

This rearrangement joins TRBV11-2 to TRBJ2-5; D might be TRBD2 (5 bases). In germline, CDR1 is SGHAT, CDR2 FQNNGV. V lost 1 base and J lost 5, with 14 bases in between. CDR3 length equals 15 residues. The CDR3 DNA follows: TGTGCCAGCAGCTTAGGGCGCGGGTGGAGTGAGACCCAGTACTTC. Translating gives CASSLGRGWSETQYF.

The V and J genes are TRBV30 and TRBJ1-2; TRBD1 is a possible D gene (6 bases). The V gene's germline CDR1 is GTSNPN and CDR2 SVGIG (reference sequence). The V gene lost 5 bases and the J gene lost 10 bases, with 17 bases spanning the gap. The CDR3 is 12 residues long. In DNA form, the CDR3 reads TGTGCCTGGGCTCTCGCAGGGGTTTACTACACCTTC. Amino acid sequence: CAWALAGVYYTF.

The V gene is TRBV7-3, the J gene TRBJ2-3, with 13 nucleotides matching TRBD2. Germline V gene lookup returns CDR1 SGHTA and CDR2 FQGTGA. CDR3 length: 16 amino acids. V gave up 4 bases and J gave up 5 bases; unmatched junction bases: 6. CDR3 coding DNA: TGTGCCAGCAGCTCGGGACTAGCGGGGTCCGGAGATACGCAGTATTTT. The encoded protein is CASSSGLAGSGDTQYF.

The V call is TRBV6-1, the J call TRBJ2-7; maybe TRBD2 (5 bases). Trimming took 1 base from V and 0 from J, leaving 16 bases between them. Germline lookup yields CDR1 MNHNS and CDR2 SASEGT. This CDR3 has 17 amino acids. CDR3 amino acids: CASSEGLSRRGSYEQYF. The CDR3 DNA reads TGTGCCAGCAGTGAAGGGCTGTCCCGTCGGGGCTCCTACGAGCAGTACTTC.

The chain carries TRBV5-4 and TRBJ2-3; 14 bases map to TRBD2. Germline CDR1 is SGHNT and CDR2 is YYREEE (reference sequence). The CDR3 sequence is 15 residues long. With V trimmed by 4 bases and J by 6 bases, 4 bases remained unmatched. The CDR3 sequence: CASSPGLAGADTQYF. The CDR3, as DNA: TGTGCCAGCAGCCCGGGACTAGCGGGAGCTGATACGCAGTATTTT.

With respect to this clone: Other DNA sequences in the same sample also yield this CDR3. The chain links TRBV5-1 to TRBJ2-1; the D gene is possibly TRBD2 (6 bases). V lost 4 bases, J lost 0 bases, and 8 bases lay in between. Germline values: CDR1 SGHRS, CDR2 YFSETQ. CDR3 length equals 14 residues. The CDR3 sequence is CASSLSGSYNEQFF. The DNA for the CDR3 is TGCGCCAGCAGCCTTAGCGGCTCCTACAATGAGCAGTTCTTC.

This sequence joins TRBV2 and TRBJ2-1, with 13 positions matching TRBD2. The CDR3 totals 19 residues. Unmatched junction bases numbered 8, after V lost 3 bases and J lost 0 bases. Germline CDR1 SNHLY, CDR2 FYNNEI. For the CDR3, the DNA is TGTGCCAGCAGTGACCCGACTAGCGGGGGGCCCAGCTCCTACAATGAGCAGTTCTTC. Translation gives CASSDPTSGGPSSYNEQFF.

The V call is TRBV6-6, the J call TRBJ2-7; TRBD2 matches 10 bases. This CDR3 region has 15 residues. With V trimmed by 6 bases and J by 2 bases, 7 bases remained unmatched. Germline V lookup: CDR1 MNHNY, CDR2 SVGAGI (reference sequence). CDR3 in DNA: TGTGCCAGCAGACCAGCGGGAGGGACCCCCTACGAGCAGTACTTC. Translated: CASRPAGGTPYEQYF.

The chain employs TRBV15 and TRBJ1-1; D ambiguous. Germline assignment: CDR1 LNHNV and CDR2 YYDKDF (reference sequence). The length of the CDR3 is 13 residues. Trimming cost V 2 bases and J 6 bases, with 10 bases left between them. The CDR3 DNA reads TGTGCCACCAGCAGACCTAGTTCGCCTGAAGCTTTCTTT. Residues: CATSRPSSPEAFF.

The V call is TRBV6-6, the J call TRBJ1-2; 7 bases agree with TRBD1. This CDR3 has 15 amino acids. With 9 bases clipped from V and 8 bases from J, the junction kept 18 bases outside the gene matches. Looked up from germline, CDR1 is MNHNY and CDR2 is SVGAGI (reference sequence). This CDR3 reads CASSETLYRGGGYTF. The CDR3 DNA sequence: TGTGCCAGTTCCGAAACCTTATACAGGGGAGGAGGCTACACCTTC.

This clone was counted a single time. At one of its ends the junction is not consistent with the germline gene, which may arise from a read error. The chain is built from TRBV3-1 (or the pseudogene TRBV3-2) and TRBJ1-3; D is unresolved. Germline-derived CDR1 and CDR2 are LGHDT and YNNKEL (reference sequence). The CDR3 extends over 12 amino acids. CDR3 amino acids: CASSQGTRRIDF. In DNA, the CDR3 is TGTGCCAGCAGCCAAGGCACAAGGAGAATAGATTTT.

This clone occurred a few times. The chain carries TRBV5-8 and TRBJ1-1; 8 bases agree with TRBD1. CDR1 is SGHTS, CDR2 YDEGEE, per germline. V shed 3 bases and J 1 base; nucleotides not matched to a gene: 11. The CDR3 has 17 residues. The DNA for the CDR3 is TGTGCCAGCAGCTCCAGACGAACCGGGACAGGGAACACTGAAGCTTTCTTT. As protein: CASSSRRTGTGNTEAFF.

The rearrangement joins TRBV5-6 to TRBJ2-7; 9 nucleotides line up with TRBD2. The germline V gene encodes CDR1 SGHDT and CDR2 YYEEEE. This CDR3 has 15 residues. Trimming cost V 2 bases and J 7 bases; bases outside gene matches: 10. The CDR3 here is CASSFSSSGTMEQYF. The CDR3 nucleotides read TGTGCCAGCAGCTTTTCGTCTAGCGGGACGATGGAGCAGTACTTC. Supplemented by reference TRBV5-6 and TRBJ2-7, the full variable domain reads DAGVTQSPTHLIKTRGQQVTLRCSPKSGHDTVSWYQQALGQGPQFIFQYYEEEERQRGNFPDRFSGHQFPNYSSELNVNALLLGDSALYLCASSFSSSGTMEQYFGPGTRLTVT.

V usage is TRBV19 and J usage is TRBJ1-4; D unresolved. Trimming shortened V by 3 bases and J by 6 bases, and 8 bases separated the two germline ends. The CDR3 is made up of 13 amino acids. Per the germline V gene, CDR1 is LNHDA and CDR2 is SQIVND (reference sequence). This chain's CDR3 is CASSIYVDEKLFF. The CDR3 nucleotides read TGTGCCAGTAGTATCTATGTGGATGAAAAACTGTTTTTT.

The gene calls are TRBV12-3 or TRBV12-4 and TRBJ2-7; TRBD2 is a possible D gene (6 bases). The V end was cut by 7 bases, the J end by 6 bases, with 13 bases between. The CDR3 is made up of 12 amino acids. The chain's CDR3 is CASTHGGSEQYF. DNA for the CDR3: TGTGCCAGCACCCATGGAGGGTCCGAGCAGTACTTC.

The chain carries TRBV30 and TRBJ1-5; a weak D match, TRBD1 (5 bases). The V and J ends lost 0 bases and 2 bases respectively, with 20 bases between them. The length of the CDR3 is 18 residues. Germline V gene data show CDR1 as GTSNPN and CDR2 as SVGIG (reference sequence). The CDR3 loop is CAWSVRSVGLEGNQPQHF. The CDR3 nucleotides read TGTGCCTGGAGTGTAAGATCGGTGGGACTTGAGGGCAATCAGCCCCAGCATTTT.